This T cell receptor beta chain was captured by sequencing in a study of somatic mutations in cytotoxic T cells in rheumatoid arthritis. V lost 5 bases and J lost 5; bases outside the gene matches: 10. The CDR3 length is 15 residues. In germline, CDR1 is SEHNR, CDR2 FQNEAQ (reference sequence). Only one count was recorded for this clone. Antigen unknown. Assay: immunoSEQ multiplex PCR; the TCRdb copy retains only in-frame clones and omits some. The profile covers about 12,000 clones, with about 80% appearing a single time and roughly an eighth taken by the ten largest. Study results and limitations: Nobody adjusted the slight TRBV07 underrepresentation in rheumatoid arthritis patients for multiple comparisons.

Isolating CD4+ and CD8+ cells involved positive magnetic bead selection on an AutoMACS. Their purity was then checked by flow cytometry. The receptor was isolated from a man in his fifties or sixties in good health. The sequencing sample was made of CD8+ T cells sorted from blood. The chain is built from TRBV7-9 and TRBJ2-3; 7 positions match TRBD2. The CDR3 is CASSARGGPGDTQYF. CDR3 DNA sequence: TGTGCCAGCAGCGCCCGCGGGGGACCGGGAGATACGCAGTATTTT.